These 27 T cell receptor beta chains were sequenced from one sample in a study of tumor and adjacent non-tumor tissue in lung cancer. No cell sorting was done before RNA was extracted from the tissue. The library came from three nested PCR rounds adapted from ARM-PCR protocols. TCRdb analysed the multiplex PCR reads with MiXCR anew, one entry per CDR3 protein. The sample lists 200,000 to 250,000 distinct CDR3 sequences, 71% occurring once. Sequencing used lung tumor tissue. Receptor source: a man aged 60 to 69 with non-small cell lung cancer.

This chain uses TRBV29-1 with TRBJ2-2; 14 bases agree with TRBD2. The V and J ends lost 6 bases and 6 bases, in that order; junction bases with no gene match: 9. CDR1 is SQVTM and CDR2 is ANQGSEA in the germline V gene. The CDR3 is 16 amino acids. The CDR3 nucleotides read TGCAGCGTGATAGGACTAGCGGGAGGTTTTGCCGGGGAGCTGTTTTTT. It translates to CSVIGLAGGFAGELFF.

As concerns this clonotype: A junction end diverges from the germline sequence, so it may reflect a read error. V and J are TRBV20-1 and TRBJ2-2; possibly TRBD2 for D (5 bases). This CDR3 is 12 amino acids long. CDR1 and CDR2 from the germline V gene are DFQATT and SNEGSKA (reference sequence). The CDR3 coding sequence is TGCAATGCTAGTCTGTTCACCGGGGAGCCGTTTTTT. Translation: CNASLFTGEPFF.

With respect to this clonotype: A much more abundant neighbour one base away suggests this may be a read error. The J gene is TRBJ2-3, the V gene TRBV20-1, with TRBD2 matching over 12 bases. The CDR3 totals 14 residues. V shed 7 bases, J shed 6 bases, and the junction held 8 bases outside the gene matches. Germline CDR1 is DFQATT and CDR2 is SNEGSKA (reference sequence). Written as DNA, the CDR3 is TGCAGTGTCCCTAGCGGGGGGGCCTGGGATACGCAGTATTTT. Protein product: CSVPSGGAWDTQYF.

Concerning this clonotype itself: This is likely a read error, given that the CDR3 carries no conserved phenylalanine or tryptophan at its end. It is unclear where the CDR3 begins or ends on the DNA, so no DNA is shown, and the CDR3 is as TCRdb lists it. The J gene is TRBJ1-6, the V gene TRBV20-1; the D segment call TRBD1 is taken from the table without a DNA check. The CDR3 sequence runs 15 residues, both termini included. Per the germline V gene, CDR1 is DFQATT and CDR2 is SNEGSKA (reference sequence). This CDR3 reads CSARAKGVKVTPLHL.

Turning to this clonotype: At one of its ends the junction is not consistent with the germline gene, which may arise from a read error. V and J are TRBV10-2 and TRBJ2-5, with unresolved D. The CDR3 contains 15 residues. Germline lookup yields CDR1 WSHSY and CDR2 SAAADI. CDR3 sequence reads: CTSSEASHSSSPQYF. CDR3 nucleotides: TGCACCAGCAGTGAAGCTTCCCACTCTTCGAGCCCCCAGTACTTT.

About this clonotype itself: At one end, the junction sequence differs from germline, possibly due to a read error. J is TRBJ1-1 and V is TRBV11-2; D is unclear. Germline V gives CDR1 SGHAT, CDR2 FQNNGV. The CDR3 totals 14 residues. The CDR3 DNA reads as TGTGCCAGCCTACCGGTACACCAGAACACTGAGGCTTTCTTT. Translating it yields CASLPVHQNTEAFF.

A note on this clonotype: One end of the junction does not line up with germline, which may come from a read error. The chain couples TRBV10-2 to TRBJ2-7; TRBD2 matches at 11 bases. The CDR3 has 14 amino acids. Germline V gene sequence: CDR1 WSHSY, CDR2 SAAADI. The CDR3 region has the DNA TGCGCCAGCACTGAGTCTAGCGGGAGGTACGAGCAGTACTTC. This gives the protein CASTESSGRYEQYF.

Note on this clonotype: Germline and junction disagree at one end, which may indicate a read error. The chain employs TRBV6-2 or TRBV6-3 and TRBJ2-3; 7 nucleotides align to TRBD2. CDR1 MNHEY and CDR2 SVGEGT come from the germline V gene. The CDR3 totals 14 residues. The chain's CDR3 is CASSPGGYTYTQYF. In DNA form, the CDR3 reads TGTGCCAGCAGTCCGGGAGGTTACACATATACGCAGTATTTT.

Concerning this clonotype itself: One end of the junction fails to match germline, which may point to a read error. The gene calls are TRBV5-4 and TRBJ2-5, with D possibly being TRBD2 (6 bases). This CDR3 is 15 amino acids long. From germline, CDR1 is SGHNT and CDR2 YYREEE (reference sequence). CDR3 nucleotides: TGTCCCAGCAGCTTGAAACGGGAGCCGGAGGAGACCCAGTACTTC. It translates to CPSSLKREPEETQYF.

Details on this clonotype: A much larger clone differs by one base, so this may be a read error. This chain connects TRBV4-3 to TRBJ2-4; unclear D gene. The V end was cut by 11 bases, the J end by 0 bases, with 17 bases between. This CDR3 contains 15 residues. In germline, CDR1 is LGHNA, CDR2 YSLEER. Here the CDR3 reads CAGSEQPSAKNIQYF. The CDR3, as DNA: TGCGCCGGCTCCGAGCAGCCGTCAGCCAAAAACATTCAGTACTTC.

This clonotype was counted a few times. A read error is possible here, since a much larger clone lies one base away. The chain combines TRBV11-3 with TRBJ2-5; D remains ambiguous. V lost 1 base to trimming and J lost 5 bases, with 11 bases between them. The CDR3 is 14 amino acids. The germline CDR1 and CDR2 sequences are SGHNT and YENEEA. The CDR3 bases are TGTGCCAGCAGCTTAGTCTATAACGGGGAGACCCAGTACTTC. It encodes CASSLVYNGETQYF.

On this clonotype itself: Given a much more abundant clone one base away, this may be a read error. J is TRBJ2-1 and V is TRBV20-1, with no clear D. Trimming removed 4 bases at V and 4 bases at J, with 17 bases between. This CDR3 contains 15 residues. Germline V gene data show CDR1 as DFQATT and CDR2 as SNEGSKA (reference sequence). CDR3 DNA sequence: TGCAGTGCTATGCCGCGTGGTCGGGCTTACAATGAGCAGTTCTTC. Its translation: CSAMPRGRAYNEQFF.

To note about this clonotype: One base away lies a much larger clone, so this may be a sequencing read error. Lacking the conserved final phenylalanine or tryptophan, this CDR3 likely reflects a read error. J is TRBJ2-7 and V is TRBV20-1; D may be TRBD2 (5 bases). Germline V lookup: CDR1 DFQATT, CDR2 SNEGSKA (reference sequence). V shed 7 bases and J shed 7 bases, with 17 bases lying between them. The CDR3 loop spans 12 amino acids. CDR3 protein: CSVQDSSLEQYI. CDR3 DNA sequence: TGCAGTGTTCAGGACTCATCTCTAGAGCAGTACATC.

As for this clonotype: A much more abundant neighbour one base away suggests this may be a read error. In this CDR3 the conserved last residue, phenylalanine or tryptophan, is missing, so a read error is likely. The CDR3 DNA reads as TGTGCCAGCAGCCGATCGGGACTAGCGGGAGCCTACGAGCAGTACTTA. The encoded protein is CASSRSGLAGAYEQYL. The chain couples TRBV4-2 to TRBJ2-7; 14 bases agree with TRBD2. There are 16 residues in the CDR3. Germline assignment: CDR1 LGHNA and CDR2 YNFKEQ. The V segment lost 4 bases and the J segment 2 bases; nucleotides outside the gene matches: 4.

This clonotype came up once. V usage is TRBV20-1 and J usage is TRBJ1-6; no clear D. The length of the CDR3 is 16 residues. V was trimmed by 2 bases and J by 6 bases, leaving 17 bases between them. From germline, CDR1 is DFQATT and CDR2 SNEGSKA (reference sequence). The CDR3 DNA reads TGCAGTGCTAGAACCCCGAGACCCAGAGGTAATTCACCCCTCCACTTT. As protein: CSARTPRPRGNSPLHF.

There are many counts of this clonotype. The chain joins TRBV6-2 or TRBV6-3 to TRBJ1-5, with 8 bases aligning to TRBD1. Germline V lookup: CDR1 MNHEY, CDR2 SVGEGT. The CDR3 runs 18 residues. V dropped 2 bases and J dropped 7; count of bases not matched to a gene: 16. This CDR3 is CASSYPLGQVVRGQPQHF. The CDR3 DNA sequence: TGTGCCAGCAGTTACCCCCTGGGACAGGTTGTACGGGGGCAGCCCCAGCATTTT.

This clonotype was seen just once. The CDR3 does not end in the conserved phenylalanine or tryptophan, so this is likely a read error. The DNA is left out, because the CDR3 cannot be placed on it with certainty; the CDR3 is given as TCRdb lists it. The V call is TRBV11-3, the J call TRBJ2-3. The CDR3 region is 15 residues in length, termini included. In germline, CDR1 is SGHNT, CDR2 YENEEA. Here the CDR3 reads CASSLMLGQPDTQYC.

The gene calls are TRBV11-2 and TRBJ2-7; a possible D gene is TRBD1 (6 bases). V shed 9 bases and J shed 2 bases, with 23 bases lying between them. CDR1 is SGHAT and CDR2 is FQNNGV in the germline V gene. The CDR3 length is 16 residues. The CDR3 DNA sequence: TGTGCCAGTAGCCTTATGCCTGGACAGAGGCCCTACGAGCAGTACTTC. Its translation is CASSLMPGQRPYEQYF.

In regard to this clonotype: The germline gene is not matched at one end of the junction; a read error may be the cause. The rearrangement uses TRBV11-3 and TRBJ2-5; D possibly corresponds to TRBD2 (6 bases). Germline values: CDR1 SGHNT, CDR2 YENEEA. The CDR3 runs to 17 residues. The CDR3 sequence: CASRLDPGARRGETQYF. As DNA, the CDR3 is TGTGCCAGCAGGTTAGATCCAGGCGCGAGGAGGGGAGAGACTCAGTACTTC.

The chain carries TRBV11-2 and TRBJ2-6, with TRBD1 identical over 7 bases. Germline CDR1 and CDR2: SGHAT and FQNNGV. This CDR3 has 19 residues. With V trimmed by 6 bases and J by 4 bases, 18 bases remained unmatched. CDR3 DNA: TGTGCCAGCAGTTTATCGATCGGGATAGGGGGCGCGGGGGCCAACGTCCTGACTTTC. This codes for CASSLSIGIGGAGANVLTF.

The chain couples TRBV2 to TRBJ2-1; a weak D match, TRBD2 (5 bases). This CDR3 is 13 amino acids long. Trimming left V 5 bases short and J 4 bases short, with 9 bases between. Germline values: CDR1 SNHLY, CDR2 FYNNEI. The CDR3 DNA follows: TGTGCCAGCAGTCTCGGGGTTTACAATGAGCAGTTCTTC. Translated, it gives CASSLGVYNEQFF.

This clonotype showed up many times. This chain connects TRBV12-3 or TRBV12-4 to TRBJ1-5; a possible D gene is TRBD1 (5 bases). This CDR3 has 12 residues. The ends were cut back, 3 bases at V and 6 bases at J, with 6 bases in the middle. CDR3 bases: TGTGCCAGCAGTTTCGGGGGTCAGCCCCAGCATTTT. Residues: CASSFGGQPQHF.

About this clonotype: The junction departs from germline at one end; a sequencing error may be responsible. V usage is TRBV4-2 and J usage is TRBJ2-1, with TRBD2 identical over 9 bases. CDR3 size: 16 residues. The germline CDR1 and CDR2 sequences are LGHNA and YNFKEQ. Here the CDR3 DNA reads TGTGGCAGCAGCCCGAACGGGACTAGCAGCTACAATGAGCAGTTCTTC. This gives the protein CGSSPNGTSSYNEQFF.

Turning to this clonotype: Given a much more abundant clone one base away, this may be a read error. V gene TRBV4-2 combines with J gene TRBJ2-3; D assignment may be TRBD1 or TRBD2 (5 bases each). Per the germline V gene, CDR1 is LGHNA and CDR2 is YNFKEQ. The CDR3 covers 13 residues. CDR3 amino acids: CVSSRDQRDTQYF. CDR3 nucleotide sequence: TGTGTCAGCAGCAGGGACCAAAGGGATACGCAGTATTTT.

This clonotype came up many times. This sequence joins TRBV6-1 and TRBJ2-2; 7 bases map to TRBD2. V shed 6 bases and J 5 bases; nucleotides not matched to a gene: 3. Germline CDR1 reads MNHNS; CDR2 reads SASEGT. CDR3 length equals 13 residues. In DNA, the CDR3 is TGTGCCAGCAGGAAACTAGCGACCGGGGAGCTGTTTTTT. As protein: CASRKLATGELFF.

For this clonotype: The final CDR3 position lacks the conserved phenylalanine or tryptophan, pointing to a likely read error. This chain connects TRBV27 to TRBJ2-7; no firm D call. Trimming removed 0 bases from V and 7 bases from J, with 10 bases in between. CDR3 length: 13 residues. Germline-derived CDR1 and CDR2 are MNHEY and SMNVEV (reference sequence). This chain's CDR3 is CASSLSAPVEQYL. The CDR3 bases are TGTGCCAGCAGTTTATCAGCACCGGTGGAGCAGTACCTC.

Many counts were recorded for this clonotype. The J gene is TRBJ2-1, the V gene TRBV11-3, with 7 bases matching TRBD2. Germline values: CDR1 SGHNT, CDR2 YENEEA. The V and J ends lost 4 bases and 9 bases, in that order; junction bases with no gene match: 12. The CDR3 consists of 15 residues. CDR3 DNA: TGTGCCAGCAGCTCCCTAAAGGGAGGGCCGGGTGAGCAGTTCTTC. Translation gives CASSSLKGGPGEQFF.